This T cell receptor beta chain was obtained from a study of blood T cell repertoires in COVID-19. Turning to the study itself: Sites across the United States, Italy and Spain contributed samples from acute and convalescent COVID-19.

In the study's own analysis: Estimates of nucleated cell counts were drawn from the amplification of reference gene primers. Sequencing was performed with immunoSEQ multiplex PCR; in TCRdb, only in-frame clones are kept and a portion is missing. V, J and clone size are those of that table, while D and trimming were read from the DNA. Of some 400,000 clones detected, approximately 80% appear once; the ten largest clones hold roughly 1.1%. Per the germline V gene, CDR1 is LNHDA and CDR2 is SQIVND (reference sequence). This CDR3 is 15 amino acids long. After removal of 7 bases from V and 0 bases from J, the junction contained 5 bases not matched to a gene.

Material for sequencing was peripheral blood. The source is a human donor with acute or convalescent COVID-19. The donor label of this sample is uncertain. The V and J genes are TRBV19 and TRBJ1-5; TRBD1 matches 8 bases. This chain's CDR3 is CASIRQGSSNQPQHF. The CDR3 nucleotides are TGTGCCAGTATTCGACAGGGGAGTAGCAATCAGCCCCAGCATTTT.